This TCR beta chain is from a study of T-cell reconstitution after alpha-beta-depleted transplantation in children. Many counts were recorded for this clonotype. This CDR3 has 16 amino acids. V was shortened by 4 bases and J by 1 base, with 15 bases between the two germline ends. Germline V gives CDR1 MGHRA, CDR2 YSYEKL. Researchers prepared the TCRbeta library using unique molecular identifiers, the study reports. TCRdb used MiXCR to reprocess the PCR reads, holding one entry per CDR3 protein. This table has 150,000 to 200,000 distinct CDR3 sequences, more than 9.5% appearing once. The TCR was taken from a boy aged 2 to 10 with acute myeloid leukemia, due to receive a stem cell transplant. Sequenced material: PBMCs, taken before TCRalphabeta/CD19-depleted stem cell transplant. V usage is TRBV4-1 and J usage is TRBJ2-3; tentatively, D is TRBD2 (5 bases). CDR3 coding DNA: TGCGCCAGCAGCCGACCGCGGGTAGGAGGCACAGATACGCAGTATTTT. The encoded protein is CASSRPRVGGTDTQYF.